A single sample is the source of the 32 T cell receptor beta chains below, sequenced in a study of early T cells in non-severe SARS-CoV-2 infection. TCRdb reprocessed the 5' RACE reads via MiXCR and lists one record per CDR3 protein. The table has roughly 57,000 distinct CDR3 sequences, about 13% seen once. The source material was whole blood, sampled at baseline. Receptors originate from an adult who was a healthcare worker with PCR-confirmed SARS-CoV-2 infection or an uninfected control (not recorded which).

A few counts support this clonotype. The CDR3 is CASIRNRVKNSNQPQHF. CDR3 DNA sequence: TGTGCCAGTATTCGCAACAGGGTAAAGAATAGCAATCAGCCCCAGCATTTT. J is TRBJ1-5 and V is TRBV19; D is possibly TRBD1 (6 bases). Looked up from germline, CDR1 is LNHDA and CDR2 is SQIVND (reference sequence). Trimming removed 7 bases from V and 0 bases from J, with 19 bases in between. The CDR3 is 17 residues long. Full variable domain (outside the CDR3, taken from reference TRBV19 and TRBJ1-5): DGGITQSPKYLFRKEGQNVTLSCEQNLNHDAMYWYRQDPGQGLRLIYYSQIVNDFQKGDIAEGYSVSREKKESFPLTVTSAQKNPTAFYLCASIRNRVKNSNQPQHFGDGTRLSIL.

There are a few counts of this clonotype. This chain connects TRBV19 to TRBJ2-1; TRBD1 aligns across 7 bases. The CDR3 is 14 amino acids. V lost 3 bases to trimming and J lost 4 bases; unmatched junction nucleotides: 3. The germline CDR1 and CDR2 sequences are LNHDA and SQIVND (reference sequence). As DNA, the CDR3 is TGTGCCAGTAGTATGCAGGGGGAGTACAATGAGCAGTTCTTC. Protein product: CASSMQGEYNEQFF. Supplemented by reference TRBV19 and TRBJ2-1, the full variable domain reads DGGITQSPKYLFRKEGQNVTLSCEQNLNHDAMYWYRQDPGQGLRLIYYSQIVNDFQKGDIAEGYSVSREKKESFPLTVTSAQKNPTAFYLCASSMQGEYNEQFFGPGTRLTVL.

This clonotype was seen a few times. V is TRBV2 and J is TRBJ2-7; TRBD1 might be the D (5 bases). CDR1 and CDR2 (germline): SNHLY, FYNNEI. The CDR3 is made up of 12 amino acids. The V end lost 2 bases, the J end lost 4 bases, and 6 bases lay between the germline ends. CDR3 coding DNA: TGTGCCAGCAGTGAAACAGGATACGAGCAGTACTTC. Translating it yields CASSETGYEQYF.

This clonotype came up a few times. The V gene is TRBV10-3, the J gene TRBJ1-1; D perhaps matches TRBD1 (6 bases). Trimming removed 6 bases from V and 5 bases from J, with 16 bases in between. Per the germline V gene, CDR1 is ENHRY and CDR2 is SYGVKD. The CDR3 covers 14 residues. CDR3 bases: TGTGCCATCAGCGGGGACACGGGGTGGACTGAAGCTTTCTTT. Protein: CAISGDTGWTEAFF.

This clonotype has just a few counts. This chain uses TRBV4-2 with TRBJ2-5, with D perhaps being TRBD1 or TRBD2 (5 bases each). V was cut by 0 bases and J by 3 bases, with 11 bases left in between. The CDR3 has 15 amino acids. Germline V CDR1 and CDR2: LGHNA, YNFKEQ. For the CDR3, the DNA is TGTGCCAGCAGCCAAGATATGGGGGAAGAAGAGACCCAGTACTTC. Translated, it gives CASSQDMGEEETQYF.

V gene TRBV20-1 combines with J gene TRBJ1-5, with TRBD1 identical over 7 bases. CDR1 and CDR2 from the germline V gene are DFQATT and SNEGSKA (reference sequence). Trimming cost V 6 bases and J 0 bases; bases outside gene matches: 2. The CDR3 totals 13 residues. The CDR3 sequence: CSAHRGSNQPQHF. The CDR3 DNA follows: TGCAGTGCGCACAGGGGTAGCAATCAGCCCCAGCATTTT.

This clonotype was picked up a small number of times. The chain combines TRBV6-5 with TRBJ2-7; TRBD1 aligns across 10 bases. The ends lost 1 base at V and 2 bases at J; junction bases unmatched: 11. CDR3 length: 18 amino acids. CDR1 and CDR2 from the germline V gene are MNHEY and SVGAGI. The CDR3 region has the DNA TGTGCCAGCAGTTACTTCCCCCCGGGACAGGGGAACACCTACGAGCAGTACTTC. As protein: CASSYFPPGQGNTYEQYF.

The chain employs TRBV24-1 and TRBJ2-5; TRBD1 might be the D (6 bases). The germline V gene has CDR1 KGHDR and CDR2 SFDVKD. Trimming stripped 3 bases from V and 0 bases from J, with 16 bases between. This CDR3 is built from 17 residues. The CDR3 coding sequence is TGTGCCACCAGTGATCGGGCGACAGGCGGGTACCAAGAGACCCAGTACTTC. Its protein product is CATSDRATGGYQETQYF.

This CDR3 is CASSANGYTF. CDR3 sequence (DNA): TGTGCCAGCAGTGCGAATGGCTACACCTTC. V is TRBV28 and J is TRBJ1-2, with unresolved D. The CDR3 extends over 10 amino acids. CDR1 MDHEN and CDR2 SYDVKM come from the germline V gene. V lost 5 bases and J 6 bases, leaving 4 bases between the germline ends.

V is TRBV6-4 and J is TRBJ2-1; TRBD2 matches 7 bases. The CDR3 sequence is 14 residues long. Germline lookup yields CDR1 MRHNA and CDR2 SNTAGT. The V segment lost 0 bases and the J segment 7 bases; nucleotides outside the gene matches: 3. CDR3 sequence reads: CASSDSTGGNEQFF. The CDR3, as DNA: TGTGCCAGCAGTGACTCAACGGGGGGTAATGAGCAGTTCTTC.

This clonotype was seen a handful of times. The chain joins TRBV10-3 to TRBJ2-2, with D possibly TRBD1 on 5 matching bases. This CDR3 is 13 amino acids long. Trimming removed 6 bases from V and 9 bases from J, with 14 bases in between. Germline V gives CDR1 ENHRY, CDR2 SYGVKD. CDR3 in amino acids: CAIRTQGRRELFF. The CDR3 DNA is TGTGCCATCAGAACCCAGGGTAGGAGGGAGCTGTTTTTT.

V is TRBV7-9 and J is TRBJ1-5; perhaps TRBD1 as D (6 bases). In germline, CDR1 is SEHNR, CDR2 FQNEAQ (reference sequence). The CDR3 loop spans 14 amino acids. Trimming pared 7 bases from V and 3 bases from J, leaving 13 bases between. CDR3 sequence (DNA): TGTGCCAGCACCCGGGGGGGCTACAATCAGCCCCAGCATTTT. It specifies CASTRGGYNQPQHF.

The chain links TRBV7-2 to TRBJ2-1; TRBD2 is a possible D gene (5 bases). CDR1 and CDR2 from the germline V gene are SGHTA and FQGNSA. The CDR3 totals 15 residues. The V end lost 6 bases, the J end lost 0 bases, and 12 bases lay between the germline ends. The DNA of the CDR3 is TGTGCCAGCAGTCCCGGGATTAACTCCTACAATGAGCAGTTCTTC. Translated: CASSPGINSYNEQFF. The whole variable domain, filled in from reference TRBV7-2 and TRBJ2-1, reads GAGVSQSPSNKVTEKGKDVELRCDPISGHTALYWYRQSLGQGLEFLIYFQGNSAPDKSGLPSDRFSAERTGGSVSTLTIQRTQQEDSAVYLCASSPGINSYNEQFFGPGTRLTVL.

This clonotype was counted many times. This rearrangement joins TRBV28 to TRBJ1-5; TRBD1 aligns across 9 bases. The CDR3 runs to 14 residues. Germline V gene data show CDR1 as MDHEN and CDR2 as SYDVKM. J gave up 5 bases and V 5 bases, and 4 bases lay outside the gene matches. DNA of the CDR3: TGTGCCAGCAGTCGGGACAGGGTAGATCAGCCCCAGCATTTT. Its protein product is CASSRDRVDQPQHF.

This clonotype has a handful of counts. This chain joins TRBV2 and TRBJ2-7; no firm D call. The CDR3 length is 12 residues. The germline V gene encodes CDR1 SNHLY and CDR2 FYNNEI. V was trimmed by 1 base and J by 4 bases, leaving 5 bases between them. The CDR3 here is CASSEEMYEQYF. The CDR3 bases are TGTGCCAGCAGTGAAGAGATGTACGAGCAGTACTTC.

This chain uses TRBV9 with TRBJ2-7; 12 bases are shared with TRBD2. The CDR3 has 17 amino acids. The germline CDR1 and CDR2 sequences are SGDLS and YYNGEE. After removal of 3 bases from V and 1 base from J, the junction contained 8 bases not matched to a gene. The CDR3 region has the DNA TGTGCCAGCAGCGGAGATGGGGGGACTAGCGGGTCCTACGAGCAGTACTTC. Translation gives CASSGDGGTSGSYEQYF.

The gene calls are TRBV7-9 and TRBJ2-5; D possibly matches TRBD1 or TRBD2 (5 bases each). There are 15 residues in the CDR3. The V end was cut by 5 bases, the J end by 4 bases, with 17 bases between. Germline V gives CDR1 SEHNR, CDR2 FQNEAQ (reference sequence). CDR3 sequence reads: CASSTLRGRGETQYF. The CDR3 DNA reads as TGTGCCAGCAGCACACTGAGGGGCCGAGGAGAGACCCAGTACTTC.

In its sample, this clonotype was seen a few times. The rearrangement links TRBV4-1 to TRBJ1-5, with TRBD1 matching over 7 bases. The junction had 15 bases not matched to a gene; V was cut back by 0 bases and J by 4 bases. Germline loops: CDR1 MGHRA, CDR2 YSYEKL. This CDR3 is built from 19 residues. The CDR3 is CASSQDWRGGLGSNQPQHF. The CDR3 DNA follows: TGCGCCAGCAGCCAAGATTGGCGAGGGGGCTTAGGGAGTAATCAGCCCCAGCATTTT.

In regard to this clonotype: One end of the junction is discordant with germline, which a read error may explain. CDR3 bases: TGTGCCAGCAGTTTACGTAGGGCCAATGGGCAGTTCTTC. Translating it yields CASSLRRANGQFF. The V gene is TRBV12-3 or TRBV12-4, the J gene TRBJ2-1; no definite D call. This CDR3 has 13 amino acids.

This clonotype was counted only a few times. The genes are TRBV4-1 and TRBJ1-5; TRBD1 matches at 10 bases. The V gene's germline CDR1 is MGHRA and CDR2 YSYEKL. V was clipped by 3 bases and J by 4 bases; unmatched bases: 9. The length of the CDR3 is 17 residues. This CDR3 is CASSQFPQGQGNQPQHF. The CDR3, as DNA: TGCGCCAGCAGCCAGTTTCCCCAGGGACAGGGGAATCAGCCCCAGCATTTT.

This chain uses TRBV7-2 with TRBJ2-7; TRBD2 matches 13 bases. The J segment lost 4 bases and the V segment lost 0 bases, leaving 3 bases of the junction unmatched. The germline CDR1 and CDR2 sequences are SGHTA and FQGNSA. This CDR3 is built from 16 residues. This CDR3 is CASSLAATSGRYEQYF. CDR3 DNA sequence: TGTGCCAGCAGCTTAGCCGCGACTAGCGGGAGGTACGAGCAGTACTTC.

This clonotype came up many times. The chain carries TRBV29-1 and TRBJ1-2; 8 bases match TRBD1. Trimming at V came to 8 bases and at J to 3 bases, leaving 8 bases not matched to a gene. The CDR3 has 13 amino acids. Germline CDR1 and CDR2: SQVTM and ANQGSEA. Written as DNA, the CDR3 is TGCAGCTGCCAGGTACAGGGGGACTATGGCTACACCTTC. Protein product: CSCQVQGDYGYTF.

Only a few counts were recorded for this clonotype. This chain links TRBV21-1 with TRBJ2-7; the listed D gene, TRBD1, was not tested against the DNA. TRBV21-1 is labeled a pseudogene. This CDR3 comprises 16 residues. The CDR3 DNA reads TGTGCCAGCAGCACGACCGGGAGCCAGAGAAGCTACGAGCAGTACTTC. This encodes CASSTTGSQRSYEQYF.

The sample holds a few counts of this clonotype. CDR3 in amino acids: CSARGELAGYNEQFF. DNA for the CDR3: TGCAGTGCTAGAGGGGAACTAGCGGGGTACAATGAGCAGTTCTTC. The rearrangement joins TRBV20-1 to TRBJ2-1; 10 bases agree with TRBD2. V lost 1 base, J lost 4 bases, and 4 bases stayed unmatched. CDR1 is DFQATT, CDR2 SNEGSKA, per germline (reference sequence). The CDR3 loop spans 15 amino acids.

J is TRBJ2-7 and V is TRBV12-3 or TRBV12-4; D ambiguous. With 6 bases removed from V and 2 bases from J, the gap between germline ends came to 11 bases. This CDR3 is 13 amino acids long. The CDR3 bases are TGTGCCAGCAGCCTCGCCGAAACCTACGAGCAGTACTTC. Its protein is CASSLAETYEQYF.

This clonotype was observed a few times. The chain couples TRBV7-2 to TRBJ1-1; perhaps TRBD1 as D (6 bases). The V end was cut by 4 bases, the J end by 0 bases, with 12 bases between. CDR1 is SGHTA, CDR2 FQGNSA, per germline. The CDR3 consists of 15 residues. The CDR3 DNA sequence: TGTGCCAGCAGCTCCCCGGCAGGGGTGAACACTGAAGCTTTCTTT. This encodes CASSSPAGVNTEAFF.

This clonotype came up many times. The CDR3 loop is CASRVQGTFTEAFF. CDR3 nucleotides: TGTGCCAGCAGAGTACAGGGGACCTTCACTGAAGCTTTCTTT. This chain joins TRBV28 and TRBJ1-1; 7 bases line up with TRBD1. Trimming removed 6 bases from V and 4 bases from J; junction bases left unmatched: 8. The CDR3 is made up of 14 amino acids. Germline values: CDR1 MDHEN, CDR2 SYDVKM.

J is TRBJ2-3 and V is TRBV7-2, with a tentative D call TRBD2 (6 bases). The CDR3 totals 14 residues. Trimming shortened V by 5 bases and J by 2 bases, and 11 bases separated the two germline ends. Germline V gene sequence: CDR1 SGHTA, CDR2 FQGNSA. The CDR3 reads CASSTGLTTDTQYF. The DNA for the CDR3 is TGTGCCAGCAGCACGGGACTCACCACAGATACGCAGTATTTT.

This clonotype was counted between two and nine times. The chain combines TRBV28 with TRBJ2-2, with 9 bases lining up with TRBD1. V dropped 3 bases and J dropped 7; count of bases not matched to a gene: 6. CDR3 length: 15 amino acids. Germline CDR1 and CDR2: MDHEN and SYDVKM. CDR3 region: CASSFGTGNGGELFF. DNA of the CDR3: TGTGCCAGCAGTTTCGGGACAGGGAACGGCGGGGAGCTGTTTTTT.

This clonotype was picked up a small number of times. The CDR3 protein is CASSTPGLVRTQYF. CDR3 nucleotide sequence: TGTGCCAGCAGCACCCCGGGACTAGTTCGTACGCAGTATTTT. The chain is built from TRBV25-1 and TRBJ2-3, with TRBD2 identical over 8 bases. The CDR3 covers 14 residues. Trimming cost V 6 bases and J 8 bases; bases outside gene matches: 10. The V gene's germline CDR1 is MGHDK and CDR2 SYGVNS.

The chain couples TRBV4-1 to TRBJ1-5; D gene uncertain. V was trimmed by 1 base and J by 7 bases, leaving 11 bases between them. Germline V gene lookup returns CDR1 MGHRA and CDR2 YSYEKL. The CDR3 has 14 amino acids. This CDR3 is CASSQVRGYQPQHF. The DNA for the CDR3 is TGCGCCAGCAGCCAAGTGAGAGGATACCAGCCCCAGCATTTT.

The chain uses TRBV29-1 and TRBJ2-1; 9 bases are a match to TRBD2. After removal of 0 bases from V and 4 bases from J, the junction contained 7 bases not matched to a gene. CDR1 and CDR2 from the germline V gene are SQVTM and ANQGSEA. The CDR3 has 16 residues. The CDR3, as DNA: TGCAGCGTTGAAGAATTTCTAGCGGGGAAATACAATGAGCAGTTCTTC. Residues: CSVEEFLAGKYNEQFF.